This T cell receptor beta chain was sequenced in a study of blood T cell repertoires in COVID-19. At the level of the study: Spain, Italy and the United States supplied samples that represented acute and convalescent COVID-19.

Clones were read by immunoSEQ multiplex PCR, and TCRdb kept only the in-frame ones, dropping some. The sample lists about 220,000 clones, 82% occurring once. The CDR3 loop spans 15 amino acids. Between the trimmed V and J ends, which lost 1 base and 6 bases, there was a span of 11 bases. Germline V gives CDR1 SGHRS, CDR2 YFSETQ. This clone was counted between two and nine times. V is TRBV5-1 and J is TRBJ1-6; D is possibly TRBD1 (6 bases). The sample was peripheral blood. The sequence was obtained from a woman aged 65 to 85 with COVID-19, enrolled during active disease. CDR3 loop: CASSLSGTLNSPLHF. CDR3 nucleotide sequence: TGCGCCAGCAGCTTGTCCGGGACACTTAATTCACCCCTCCACTTT.